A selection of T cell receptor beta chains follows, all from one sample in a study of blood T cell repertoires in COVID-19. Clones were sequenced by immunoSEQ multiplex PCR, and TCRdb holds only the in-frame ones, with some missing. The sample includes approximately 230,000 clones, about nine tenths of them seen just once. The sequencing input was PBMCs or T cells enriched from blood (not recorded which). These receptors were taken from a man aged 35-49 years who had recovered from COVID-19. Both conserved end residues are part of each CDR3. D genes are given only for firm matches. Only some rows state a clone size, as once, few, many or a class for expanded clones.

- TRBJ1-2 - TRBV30 CAWSGGGALGYTF TGTGCCTGGAGTGGGGGAGGAGCTCTTGGCTACACCTTC
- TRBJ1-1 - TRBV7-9 CASSPDPSAGAFF TGTGCCAGCAGCCCAGACCCTAGCGCCGGAGCTTTCTTT
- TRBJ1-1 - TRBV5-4 CASSLDMNTEAFF TGTGCCAGCAGCTTGGATATGAACACTGAAGCTTTCTTT
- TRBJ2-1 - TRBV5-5 CASSSVQGNEQFF TGTGCCAGCAGCTCAGTTCAGGGAAATGAGCAGTTCTTC
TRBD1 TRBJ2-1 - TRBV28 CASSLRDRRANEQFF TGTGCCAGCAGCCTCCGGGACAGGCGCGCCAATGAGCAGTTCTTC
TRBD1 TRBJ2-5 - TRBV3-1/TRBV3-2 CASSQGDRLETQYF TGTGCCAGCAGCCAAGGGGACAGGTTAGAGACCCAGTACTTC
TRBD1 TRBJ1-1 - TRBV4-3 CASSQGYRDRDTEAFF TGCGCCAGCAGCCAGGGATACCGGGACAGGGACACTGAAGCTTTCTTT
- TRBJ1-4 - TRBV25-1 CASSTMTGRATNEKLFF TGTGCCAGCAGCACAATGACAGGTCGAGCAACTAATGAAAAACTGTTTTTT
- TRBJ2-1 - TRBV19 CATGQRLFYNEQFF TGTGCCACTGGTCAGAGACTATTCTACAATGAGCAGTTCTTC
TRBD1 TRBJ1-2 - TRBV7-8 CASSLGGTGGYGYTF TGTGCCAGCAGCTTAGGCGGGACAGGGGGATATGGCTACACCTTC
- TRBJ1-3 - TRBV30 CAWSGGLPDTIYF TGTGCCTGGAGCGGAGGACTGCCGGACACCATATATTTT
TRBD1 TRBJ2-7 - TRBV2 CASSGTGPRGSEQYF TGTGCCAGCAGTGGGACAGGTCCCAGAGGTAGCGAGCAGTACTTC
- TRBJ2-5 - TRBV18 CASSHLDLKETQYF TGTGCCAGCTCTCATCTCGACTTAAAAGAGACCCAGTACTTC
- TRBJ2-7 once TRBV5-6 CASSLSGDEQYF TGTGCCAGCAGCTTGTCAGGGGATGAGCAGTACTTC
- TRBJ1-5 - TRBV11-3 CASREGEGYNQPQHF TGTGCCAGCAGAGAAGGGGAGGGGTACAATCAGCCCCAGCATTTT
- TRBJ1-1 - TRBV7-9 CASSLGALNTEAFF TGTGCCAGCAGCTTAGGGGCATTGAACACTGAAGCTTTCTTT
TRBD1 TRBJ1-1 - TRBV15 CATSRGTGEAFF TGTGCCACCAGCCGAGGGACAGGGGAGGCTTTCTTT
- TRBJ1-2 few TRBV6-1 CASSEGAGAQDGYTF TGTGCCAGCAGTGAAGGGGCGGGGGCTCAAGATGGCTACACCTTC
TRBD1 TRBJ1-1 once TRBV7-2 CASSQTGQGTTEAFF TGTGCCAGCAGCCAGACCGGACAGGGGACCACTGAAGCTTTCTTT
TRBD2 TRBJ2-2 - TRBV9 CASSVELAGGYTGELFF TGTGCCAGCAGCGTAGAGCTAGCGGGGGGGTACACCGGGGAGCTGTTTTTT
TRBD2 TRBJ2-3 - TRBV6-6 CASRPPGTSETQYF TGTGCCAGCAGACCCCCAGGGACTAGCGAGACGCAGTATTTT
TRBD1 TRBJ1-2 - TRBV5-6 CASSPDRDYGYTF TGTGCCAGCAGCCCGGACAGGGACTATGGCTACACCTTC
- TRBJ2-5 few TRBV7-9 CASSQPLRDTEQETQYF TGTGCCAGCAGCCAGCCACTTCGGGACACCGAACAAGAGACCCAGTACTTC
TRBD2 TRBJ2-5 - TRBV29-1 CSVVLAGGPQETQYF TGCAGCGTTGTTTTAGCGGGAGGTCCTCAAGAGACCCAGTACTTC
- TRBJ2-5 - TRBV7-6 CASSLTWGPQETQYF TGTGCCAGCAGCTTAACGTGGGGCCCCCAAGAGACCCAGTACTTC
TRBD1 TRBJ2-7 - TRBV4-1 CASSQDKRTGGSYEQYF TGCGCCAGCAGCCAAGATAAAAGGACAGGGGGCTCCTACGAGCAGTACTTC
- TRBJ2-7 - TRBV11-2 CASSLAVEQYF TGTGCCAGCAGCTTAGCCGTCGAGCAGTACTTC
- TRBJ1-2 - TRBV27 CASSPGQQNYGYTF TGTGCCAGCAGTCCCGGACAGCAAAACTATGGCTACACCTTC
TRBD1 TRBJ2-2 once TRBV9 CASSVLQGAGTGELFF TGTGCCAGCAGCGTGTTACAGGGGGCAGGGACCGGGGAGCTGTTTTTT
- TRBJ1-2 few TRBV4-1 CASSQDSSPTYGYTF TGCGCCAGCAGCCAAGATAGTAGTCCCACCTATGGCTACACCTTC
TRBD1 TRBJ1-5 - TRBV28 CASSLWTGGSQPQHF TGTGCCAGCAGTTTATGGACAGGGGGGTCGCAGCCCCAGCATTTT
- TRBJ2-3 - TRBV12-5 CASGLHEGGLRSTDTQYF TGTGCTAGTGGCCTCCATGAGGGCGGGTTACGAAGCACAGATACGCAGTATTTT
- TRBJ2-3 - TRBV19 CASSIYDTQYF TGTGCCAGTAGTATATATGATACGCAGTATTTT
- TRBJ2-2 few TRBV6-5 CASTRGLTGELFF TGTGCCAGCACGCGGGGACTCACCGGGGAGCTGTTTTTT
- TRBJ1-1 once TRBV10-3 CAIHDRLNTEAFF TGTGCCATCCACGACAGACTGAACACTGAAGCTTTCTTT
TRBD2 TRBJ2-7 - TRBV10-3 CATAGTSGSWNYEQYF TGTGCCACCGCCGGGACTAGCGGGAGTTGGAACTACGAGCAGTACTTC
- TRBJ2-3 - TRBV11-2 CASLAGFTDTQYF TGTGCCAGCTTGGCGGGATTCACAGATACGCAGTATTTT
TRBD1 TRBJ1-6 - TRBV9 CASSAGDRSYNSPLHF TGTGCCAGCAGCGCAGGGGACAGATCCTATAATTCACCCCTCCACTTT
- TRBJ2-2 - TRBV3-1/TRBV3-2 CASHGAGAGELFF TGTGCCAGCCATGGAGCAGGGGCCGGGGAGCTGTTTTTT
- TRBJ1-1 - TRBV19 CASSIIGGEAFF TGTGCCAGTAGTATAATCGGGGGAGAAGCTTTCTTT
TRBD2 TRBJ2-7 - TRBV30 CAWRSLAGVSEQYF TGTGCCTGGAGGTCGCTAGCGGGAGTTTCCGAGCAGTACTTC
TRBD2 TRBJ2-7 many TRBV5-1 CASSLASLLAGGSYEQYF TGCGCCAGCAGCTTGGCTTCCCTTCTAGCGGGAGGGTCCTACGAGCAGTACTTC
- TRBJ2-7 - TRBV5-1 CASSLEQGVSYEQYF TGCGCCAGCAGCTTGGAACAGGGAGTTTCCTACGAGCAGTACTTC
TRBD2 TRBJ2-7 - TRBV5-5 CASSILAGGPHEQYF TGTGCCAGCAGCATACTAGCGGGAGGGCCCCACGAGCAGTACTTC
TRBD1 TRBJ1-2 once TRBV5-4 CASSGGTDNYGYTF TGTGCCAGCAGCGGCGGGACAGACAACTATGGCTACACCTTC
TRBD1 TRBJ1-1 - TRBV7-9 CASSPGGRNTEAFF TGTGCCAGCAGCCCAGGGGGCCGGAACACTGAAGCTTTCTTT
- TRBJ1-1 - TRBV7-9 CASSPRLATVPLNTEAFF TGTGCCAGCAGCCCTCGTCTCGCGACAGTTCCTTTGAACACTGAAGCTTTCTTT
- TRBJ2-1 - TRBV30 CAWSVHGGDNEQFF TGTGCCTGGAGTGTACATGGAGGGGACAATGAGCAGTTCTTC
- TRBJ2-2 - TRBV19 CASSKGQITGELFF TGTGCCAGTAGTAAAGGACAGATCACCGGGGAGCTGTTTTTT
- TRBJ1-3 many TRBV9 CASSVTGQGSGNTIYF TGTGCCAGCAGCGTAACAGGGCAAGGCTCTGGAAACACCATATATTTT
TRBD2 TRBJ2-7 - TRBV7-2 CASSSQGTSPHEQYF TGTGCCAGCAGCTCGCAAGGGACTAGTCCGCACGAGCAGTACTTC
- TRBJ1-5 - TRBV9 CASSVGSGLSQPQHF TGTGCCAGCAGCGTAGGTTCTGGGCTCTCTCAGCCCCAGCATTTT
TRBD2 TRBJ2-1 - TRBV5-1 CASGLAGYNEQFF TGCGCCAGCGGACTAGCGGGGTACAATGAGCAGTTCTTC
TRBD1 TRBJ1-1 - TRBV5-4 CASSLAGGHRTEAFF TGTGCCAGCAGCTTGGCAGGGGGCCATCGAACTGAAGCTTTCTTT
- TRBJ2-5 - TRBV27 CASSEDRGIQETQYF TGTGCCAGCAGTGAAGACCGGGGGATACAAGAGACCCAGTACTTC
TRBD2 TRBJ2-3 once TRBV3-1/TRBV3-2 CASRSGTSTDTQYF TGTGCCAGCAGAAGCGGGACTAGCACAGATACGCAGTATTTT